Listed below are T cell receptor beta chains from one sample, sequenced in a study of CD8 T cells in ankylosing spondylitis. TCRdb called the 5' RACE reads again in MiXCR, with one record for every CDR3 protein. The sample records 300,000 to 350,000 distinct CDR3 sequences, more than 9% being singletons. Input material: blood, either unsorted or a sorted T cell fraction (not recorded which). Receptors were obtained from a female donor with ankylosing spondylitis or in good health (not recorded which). The CDR3 runs from the conserved cysteine through the conserved F or W. D genes are given only for firm matches. The size field is filled for only some rows; it gives once, few, many or a size class.

j_call	clone_size	d_call	v_call	cdr3_aa	cdr3_nt
TRBJ1-2	many	-	TRBV12-3/TRBV12-4	CASRETTNYGYTF	TGTGCCAGCAGGGAGACTACTAACTATGGCTACACCTTC
TRBJ2-2	many	TRBD1	TRBV20-1	CSAGETGRNTGELFF	TGCAGTGCCGGGGAGACAGGGCGAAACACCGGGGAGCTGTTTTTT
TRBJ1-3	many	-	TRBV10-3	CAISSTGGNTIYF	TGTGCCATCAGCAGCACGGGTGGAAACACCATATATTTT
TRBJ1-1	few	-	TRBV3-1	CASSQDRRNTEAFF	TGTGCCAGCAGCCAAGATCGGAGGAACACTGAAGCTTTCTTT
TRBJ1-6	many	-	TRBV12-3/TRBV12-4	CASSPAPSGSPLHF	TGTGCCAGCAGTCCAGCCCCCTCGGGTTCACCCCTCCACTTT
TRBJ2-1	few	-	TRBV7-2	CASIIGTGEYNEQFF	TGTGCCAGCATCATCGGGACGGGAGAATACAATGAGCAGTTCTTC
TRBJ2-1	many	TRBD2	TRBV5-1	CASSLERAGGLWFF	TGCGCCAGCAGCTTGGAGCGAGCGGGGGGATTATGGTTCTTC
TRBJ1-2	many	-	TRBV29-1	CSVDGWGGYTF	TGCAGCGTTGATGGGTGGGGTGGCTACACCTTC
TRBJ2-3	many	-	TRBV28	CASSLRHGGSTDTQYF	TGTGCCAGCAGTTTACGACACGGGGGTAGCACAGATACGCAGTATTTT
TRBJ1-3	many	-	TRBV15	CATSRDLGTSSGNTIYF	TGTGCCACCAGCAGAGATTTAGGAACAAGCTCTGGAAACACCATATATTTT
TRBJ2-3	many	-	TRBV13	CASSFARLPSTDTQYF	TGTGCCAGCAGCTTCGCCAGACTCCCTAGCACAGATACGCAGTATTTT
TRBJ2-7	many	-	TRBV20-1	CSAPSAVSSYEQYF	TGCAGTGCCCCATCCGCGGTGAGCTCCTACGAGCAGTACTTC
TRBJ2-5	few	TRBD1	TRBV5-5	CASSPDRVDTQYF	TGTGCCAGCAGTCCCGACAGGGTAGACACCCAGTACTTC
TRBJ2-1	many	-	TRBV5-1	CASSLVLNNEQFF	TGCGCCAGCAGCTTGGTACTGAACAATGAGCAGTTCTTC
TRBJ1-4	-	-	TRBV3-1	CASSQVTGPLFF	TGTGCCAGCAGCCAAGTAACCGGGCCACTGTTTTTT
TRBJ2-7	many	-	TRBV11-2	CASGVSYEQYF	TGTGCCAGCGGGGTTTCCTACGAGCAGTACTTC
TRBJ1-5	many	TRBD1	TRBV28	CASSPGQVNQPQHF	TGTGCCAGCAGTCCGGGACAGGTTAATCAGCCCCAGCATTTT
TRBJ2-2	-	TRBD1	TRBV2	CASSFTGGRSTGELFF	TGTGCCAGCAGTTTCACAGGGGGCCGTAGCACCGGGGAGCTGTTTTTT
TRBJ1-1	many	-	TRBV6-5	CASSYIPNTEAFF	TGTGCCAGCAGTTATATACCGAACACTGAAGCTTTCTTT
TRBJ2-3	many	TRBD1	TRBV11-2	CASSLDPGTALTDTQYF	TGTGCCAGCAGCTTAGATCCCGGGACAGCCCTCACAGATACGCAGTATTTT
TRBJ2-4	many	TRBD1	TRBV12-3/TRBV12-4	CASSYRGKNIQYF	TGTGCCAGCAGTTACAGGGGCAAAAACATTCAGTACTTC
TRBJ1-4	many	-	TRBV28	CASSFTEYHLRKNEKLFF	TGTGCCAGCAGTTTTACTGAGTACCATCTAAGGAAAAATGAAAAACTGTTTTTT
TRBJ2-2	many	-	TRBV6-5	CASSYSMAGSNTGELFF	TGTGCCAGCAGTTACTCGATGGCGGGATCGAACACCGGGGAGCTGTTTTTT
TRBJ2-7	many	TRBD1	TRBV11-3	CASSFGQGASYEQYF	TGTGCCAGCAGCTTTGGACAGGGGGCATCCTACGAGCAGTACTTC
TRBJ2-1	many	-	TRBV29-1	CSVESEWAYNEQFF	TGCAGCGTTGAGTCAGAGTGGGCCTACAATGAGCAGTTCTTC
TRBJ1-2	many	TRBD1	TRBV24-1	CATSPRQGNGYTF	TGTGCCACCAGTCCGCGACAGGGAAATGGCTACACCTTC